What follows are 2 T cell receptor beta chains derived from one specimen sequenced in a study of T cells in Graves' hyperthyroidism and ophthalmopathy. RNA transcripts were the template for amplifying TCR beta CDR3 regions. First-round RT-PCR of the TCR CDR3 relied on the HTBI primer set. In TCRdb, the multiplex PCR reads were re-called with MiXCR into one record per CDR3 protein. Here the sample spans about 570,000 distinct CDR3 sequences, more than 45% being singletons. The sequenced sample was peripheral blood or thyroid tissue (not recorded which). The receptors shown here come from an adult woman with Graves' disease, either hyperthyroidism or ophthalmopathy (not recorded which).

This clonotype came up once. This chain links TRBV7-6 with TRBJ2-2, with D uncertain. The CDR3 is 17 residues long. V lost 3 bases and J 0 bases, leaving 14 bases between the germline ends. The germline gives CDR1 SGHVS, CDR2 FNYEAQ. CDR3 DNA sequence: TGTGCCAGCAGCTTGTTTTCCTTTAACGCGAACACCGGGGAGCTGTTTTTT. Its translation is CASSLFSFNANTGELFF. Complete variable domain (other parts from reference TRBV7-6 and TRBJ2-2): GAGVSQSPRYKVTKRGQDVALRCDPISGHVSLYWYRQALGQGPEFLTYFNYEAQQDKSGLPNDRFSAERPEGSISTLTIQRTEQRDSAMYRCASSLFSFNANTGELFFGEGSRLTVL.

This clonotype was seen ten or more times. The chain carries TRBV7-9 and TRBJ2-7; 9 bases line up with TRBD2. V was pared by 4 bases and J by 5 bases, with 9 bases of the junction left unmatched. This CDR3 contains 15 residues. Germline V gene lookup returns CDR1 SEHNR and CDR2 FQNEAQ (reference sequence). The CDR3 reads CASSSGTSWLDEQYF. Here the CDR3 DNA reads TGTGCCAGCAGCTCCGGGACTAGCTGGTTGGACGAGCAGTACTTC. Full variable domain (outside the CDR3, taken from reference TRBV7-9 and TRBJ2-7): DTGVSQNPRHKITKRGQNVTFRCDPISEHNRLYWYRQTLGQGPEFLTYFQNEAQLEKSRLLSDRFSAERPKGSFSTLEIQRTEQGDSAMYLCASSSGTSWLDEQYFGPGTRLTVT.